Listed here are 15 T cell receptor beta chains from one sample, sequenced in a study of cytomegalovirus exposure and HLA in healthy donors. The PCR ran on 60 Vbeta and 13 Jbeta primers. The protocol was immunoSEQ multiplex PCR, while the TCRdb copy is restricted to in-frame clones and leaves out a portion. The sample totals 75,000 to 95,000 clones. The sequenced sample was PBMCs. The receptors were sampled from a woman aged 60-75 years in good health and CMV-seronegative.

The rearrangement joins TRBV7-2 to TRBJ1-1; D possibly corresponds to TRBD1 (6 bases). The V end lost 0 bases, the J end lost 7 bases, and 15 bases lay between the germline ends. Germline assignment: CDR1 SGHTA and CDR2 FQGNSA. The CDR3 extends over 15 amino acids. CDR3 coding DNA: TGTGCCAGCAGCTTAGCAACGCCGGGGGGCGGTGAAGCTTTCTTT. This sequence encodes CASSLATPGGGEAFF.

V gene TRBV2 combines with J gene TRBJ2-5, with D possibly matching TRBD2 (5 bases). Trimming left V 4 bases short and J 2 bases short, with 8 bases between. CDR3 length equals 13 residues. Germline assignment: CDR1 SNHLY and CDR2 FYNNEI. The CDR3, as DNA: TGTGCCAGCAGTGGCCGGGAACAAGAGACCCAGTACTTC. This sequence encodes CASSGREQETQYF. Full variable domain (rest looked up from reference TRBV2 and TRBJ2-5): EPEVTQTPSHQVTQMGQEVILRCVPISNHLYFYWYRQILGQKVEFLVSFYNNEISEKSEIFDDQFSVERPDGSNFTLKIRSTKLEDSAMYFCASSGREQETQYFGPGTRLLVL.

Comments on this clone: Sequence at one end of the junction differs from germline and may be a read error. The J gene is TRBJ2-1, the V gene TRBV10-3; D is unclear. The CDR3 totals 13 residues. In germline, CDR1 is ENHRY, CDR2 SYGVKD. The CDR3 protein is CAISKSYANEQFF. CDR3 nucleotide sequence: TGTGCCATCAGTAAGTCGTACGCGAATGAGCAGTTCTTC.

The chain carries TRBV28 and TRBJ2-1; the match to TRBD1 covers 11 bases. CDR1 and CDR2 from the germline V gene are MDHEN and SYDVKM. V shed 6 bases and J 5 bases; nucleotides not matched to a gene: 9. The CDR3 is 16 residues long. The CDR3 region has the DNA TGTGCCAGCAGGACCTCCGGGACAGGGGGAAACAATGAGCAGTTCTTC. Amino acids: CASRTSGTGGNNEQFF. Drawing the rest from reference TRBV28 and TRBJ2-1, the complete variable domain is DVKVTQSSRYLVKRTGEKVFLECVQDMDHENMFWYRQDPGLGLRLIYFSYDVKMKEKGDIPEGYSVSREKKERFSLILESASTNQTSMYLCASRTSGTGGNNEQFFGPGTRLTVL.

The chain employs TRBV18 and TRBJ1-1, with 7 bases matching TRBD1. From germline, CDR1 is KGHSH and CDR2 LQKENI. V shed 5 bases and J 7 bases; nucleotides not matched to a gene: 7. The CDR3 sequence is 13 residues long. The CDR3 spells CASSSGTEFEAFF. In nucleotides, the CDR3 is TGTGCCAGCTCATCCGGGACAGAATTTGAAGCTTTCTTT. Full variable domain (remainder filled in from reference TRBV18 and TRBJ1-1): NAGVMQNPRHLVRRRGQEARLRCSPMKGHSHVYWYRQLPEEGLKFMVYLQKENIIDESGMPKERFSAEFPKEGPSILRIQQVVRGDSAAYFCASSSGTEFEAFFGQGTRLTVV.

This chain uses TRBV2 with TRBJ2-7; 7 positions match TRBD1. J was trimmed by 1 base and V by 2 bases; bases with no gene match: 5. The CDR3 totals 15 residues. Germline V CDR1 and CDR2: SNHLY, FYNNEI. The CDR3 sequence: CASSERDSPSYEQYF. Written as DNA, the CDR3 is TGTGCCAGCAGTGAAAGGGACAGTCCTTCCTACGAGCAGTACTTC. Full variable domain (rest looked up from reference TRBV2 and TRBJ2-7): EPEVTQTPSHQVTQMGQEVILRCVPISNHLYFYWYRQILGQKVEFLVSFYNNEISEKSEIFDDQFSVERPDGSNFTLKIRSTKLEDSAMYFCASSERDSPSYEQYFGPGTRLTVT.

DNA of the CDR3: TGCGCCAGCAATCGAGGACTAGCGGGACGGCAGTACTTC. Residues: CASNRGLAGRQYF. This chain links TRBV5-1 with TRBJ2-7; 12 nucleotides agree with TRBD2. V lost 6 bases and J lost 9; bases outside the gene matches: 7. Germline loops: CDR1 SGHRS, CDR2 YFSETQ. The CDR3 length is 13 residues.

V gene TRBV6-5 combines with J gene TRBJ1-1; D remains unclear. Per germline, CDR1 MNHEY and CDR2 SVGAGI. V lost 2 bases, J lost 5 bases, and 12 bases lay in between. The CDR3 is 14 amino acids. As DNA, the CDR3 is TGTGCCAGCAGTTACAGTTCCGAGGAAACTGAAGCTTTCTTT. This codes for CASSYSSEETEAFF.

The rearrangement uses TRBV7-2 and TRBJ2-4, with TRBD2 matching over 9 bases. The V gene's germline CDR1 is SGHTA and CDR2 FQGNSA. The V and J ends lost 3 bases and 5 bases, in that order; junction bases with no gene match: 5. The CDR3 length is 15 residues. CDR3 nucleotide sequence: TGTGCCAGCAGCTTTCTAGCGGGATTTCAAAACATTCAGTACTTC. It codes for CASSFLAGFQNIQYF.

This chain joins TRBV11-2 and TRBJ2-7; D is perhaps TRBD1 (6 bases). Trimming left V 2 bases short and J 3 bases short, with 17 bases between. This CDR3 spans 16 amino acids. Germline CDR1 reads SGHAT; CDR2 reads FQNNGV. This CDR3 is CASSLTGGGAVYEQYF. CDR3 DNA sequence: TGTGCCAGCAGCTTAACTGGTGGGGGCGCGGTCTACGAGCAGTACTTC.

The chain has TRBV5-4 and TRBJ2-2; 11 positions match TRBD1. The CDR3 covers 16 residues. Germline V gene data show CDR1 as SGHNT and CDR2 as YYREEE (reference sequence). Germline trimming cut 0 bases from V and 8 bases from J; bases unmatched to any gene: 6. The CDR3 sequence is CASSLGGQGANGELFF. The DNA of the CDR3 is TGTGCCAGCAGCTTGGGTGGACAGGGGGCCAATGGGGAGCTGTTTTTT.

V is TRBV28 and J is TRBJ1-1; TRBD1 aligns across 12 bases. Germline CDR1 and CDR2: MDHEN and SYDVKM. V lost 8 bases, J lost 5 bases, and 9 bases stayed unmatched. The CDR3 totals 15 residues. This CDR3 reads CASGGWDRGRTEAFF. DNA of the CDR3: TGTGCCAGCGGGGGTTGGGACAGGGGGCGAACTGAAGCTTTCTTT.

The gene calls are TRBV19 and TRBJ2-3; D may be TRBD2 (6 bases). This CDR3 has 14 residues. V was trimmed by 3 bases and J by 0 bases, leaving 7 bases between them. Germline V gene data show CDR1 as LNHDA and CDR2 as SQIVND (reference sequence). The CDR3 DNA follows: TGTGCCAGTAGTATGGGGACTAGCACAGATACGCAGTATTTT. Translating it yields CASSMGTSTDTQYF.

The V call is TRBV6-5, the J call TRBJ2-7; the match to TRBD1 covers 9 bases. The CDR3 is 15 residues long. Germline V CDR1 and CDR2: MNHEY, SVGAGI. J lost 6 bases, V lost 0 bases, and 6 bases had no gene match. CDR3 sequence: CASSYSQPGQGEQYF. The CDR3 bases are TGTGCCAGCAGTTACTCCCAACCGGGACAGGGCGAGCAGTACTTC.

CDR3 residues: CASSFAGGGADTQYF. The CDR3 DNA is TGTGCCAGCAGCTTTGCGGGAGGAGGGGCAGATACGCAGTATTTT. V and J are TRBV11-3 and TRBJ2-3; 8 nucleotides line up with TRBD2. V shed 3 bases, J shed 4 bases, and the junction held 6 bases outside the gene matches. The CDR3 covers 15 residues. Germline CDR1 is SGHNT and CDR2 is YENEEA.